This TCR beta chain was observed in a study of blood T cell repertoires in COVID-19. Study-level information: Nucleic acid was either cDNA or gDNA, and it came from T cells, B-cell-depleted T cells, or PBMCs.

Libraries were prepared by immunoSEQ multiplex PCR; TCRdb keeps only in-frame clonotypes and omits some of them. The sample yields around 280,000 clones, 85% seen once. Germline values: CDR1 MNHEY, CDR2 SMNVEV (reference sequence). V lost 7 bases and J lost 0; bases outside the gene matches: 8. The CDR3 consists of 17 residues. V and J are TRBV27 and TRBJ2-6; 8 bases match TRBD1. This clonotype originated in a woman aged 45-65 years with active or convalescent COVID-19. Material for sequencing was peripheral blood. As DNA, the CDR3 is TGTGCCAGCAAAACCGGGACAGGCCTCTCTGGGGCCAACGTCCTGACTTTC. This sequence encodes CASKTGTGLSGANVLTF.